This entry lists 25 T cell receptor beta chains sequenced from one sample in a study of a mutant IDH1 vaccine in newly diagnosed glioma. These receptors lack a known antigen. Only in-frame clones appear in the TCRdb table, and some are missing; sequencing was by immunoSEQ multiplex PCR. Of 110,000 or so clones listed, roughly 90% are singletons. The time point was: week 11, during vaccination. Alongside topical imiquimod, each dose of vaccine comprised 300 ug of mutant IDH1 20-mer peptide. Here the sequenced sample was PBMCs, taken from a glioma patient whose treatment included an IDH1 peptide vaccine. The source is a woman between 50 and 59 years old with glioma.

This clone was recorded only once. The rearrangement uses TRBV27 and TRBJ2-2; D gene uncertain. The ends were cut back, 11 bases at V and 0 bases at J, with 10 bases in the middle. The CDR3 covers 13 residues. In germline, CDR1 is MNHEY, CDR2 SMNVEV (reference sequence). CDR3 nucleotides: TGTGCCTTGAGACATACGAACACCGGGGAGCTGTTTTTT. It is translated as CALRHTNTGELFF.

The chain couples TRBV5-1 to TRBJ2-1; D ambiguous. The V end was cut by 5 bases, the J end by 9 bases, with 18 bases between. The CDR3 extends over 14 amino acids. Looked up from germline, CDR1 is SGHRS and CDR2 is YFSETQ. CDR3 coding DNA: TGCGCCAGCAGTGCCGGCCCCAGCTCCGTTGAGCAGTTCTTC. It translates to CASSAGPSSVEQFF.

This chain connects TRBV10-3 to TRBJ1-4; D gene ambiguous. V was pared by 3 bases and J by 3 bases, with 14 bases between. The CDR3 is 16 residues long. Germline CDR1 and CDR2: ENHRY and SYGVKD. The CDR3 region is CAISERAGRANEKLFF. CDR3 coding DNA: TGTGCCATCAGTGAAAGGGCGGGTAGAGCTAATGAAAAACTGTTTTTT.

V and J are TRBV11-2 and TRBJ2-3; 10 positions agree with TRBD2. After removal of 4 bases from V and 5 bases from J, the junction contained 6 bases not matched to a gene. CDR3 length: 15 residues. Germline values: CDR1 SGHAT, CDR2 FQNNGV. CDR3 residues: CASSSLAGEVDTQYF. As DNA, the CDR3 is TGTGCCAGCAGCTCTCTAGCGGGAGAAGTAGATACGCAGTATTTT.

On this clone itself: The junction and the germline gene differ at one end; a read error may be behind it. The V gene is TRBV6-5, the J gene TRBJ2-7, with D hard to call. Germline V gene lookup returns CDR1 MNHEY and CDR2 SVGAGI. This CDR3 has 14 amino acids. CDR3 amino acids: CASSMLPSPYGQYF. The CDR3, as DNA: TGTGCCAGCAGCATGCTGCCGAGCCCTTACGGGCAGTACTTC.

The genes are TRBV9 and TRBJ1-2; TRBD1 matches 9 bases. Per germline, CDR1 SGDLS and CDR2 YYNGEE. The CDR3 consists of 14 residues. V lost 6 bases to trimming and J lost 4 bases; unmatched junction nucleotides: 7. The CDR3, as DNA: TGTGCCAGCACAAAACCGGACAGGGGCTATGGCTACACCTTC. Residues: CASTKPDRGYGYTF.

The chain uses TRBV5-1 and TRBJ2-7, with D perhaps being TRBD1 or TRBD2 (5 bases each). CDR3 length: 15 residues. Germline V gives CDR1 SGHRS, CDR2 YFSETQ. The V end was cut by 0 bases, the J end by 4 bases, with 14 bases between. DNA for the CDR3: TGCGCCAGCAGCTTGGTTACAGGCTCGGGGTACGAGCAGTACTTC. Translating gives CASSLVTGSGYEQYF.

The chain uses TRBV7-9 and TRBJ2-1, with a possible D match to TRBD2 (5 bases). The CDR3 has 14 amino acids. Per germline, CDR1 SEHNR and CDR2 FQNEAQ (reference sequence). V was pared by 1 base and J by 5 bases, with 9 bases between. CDR3 sequence reads: CASSLVLADNEQFF. The CDR3 DNA reads as TGTGCCAGCAGCTTAGTGCTAGCAGACAATGAGCAGTTCTTC.

As DNA, the CDR3 is TGTGCCAGCAAGTCGGGACAGGAGTACGAGCAGTACTTC. This translates into CASKSGQEYEQYF. The rearrangement joins TRBV28 to TRBJ2-7, with TRBD1 matching over 8 bases. The V gene's germline CDR1 is MDHEN and CDR2 SYDVKM. The V gene end was trimmed by 7 bases and the J gene end by 4 bases; junction bases not matched to a gene: 6. The CDR3 covers 13 residues.

The chain is built from TRBV6-1 and TRBJ1-4; D is possibly TRBD1 (5 bases). Trimming cost V 2 bases and J 4 bases, with 11 bases left between them. The V gene's germline CDR1 is MNHNS and CDR2 SASEGT. CDR3 size: 15 residues. The CDR3 loop is CASSERGGSNEKLFF. The CDR3, as DNA: TGTGCCAGCAGTGAAAGGGGTGGGAGTAATGAAAAACTGTTTTTT.

The chain links TRBV11-2 to TRBJ2-3; D not resolved. Germline CDR1 and CDR2: SGHAT and FQNNGV. The CDR3 consists of 12 residues. V lost 5 bases, J lost 1 base, and 4 bases lay in between. CDR3 DNA: TGTGCCAGCAGCCTTCGCACAGATACGCAGTATTTT. This gives the protein CASSLRTDTQYF.

V and J are TRBV9 and TRBJ2-7; D not certain. CDR3 length equals 13 residues. From germline, CDR1 is SGDLS and CDR2 YYNGEE. V was clipped by 2 bases and J by 7 bases, with 13 bases between them. CDR3 nucleotide sequence: TGTGCCAGCAGCGTCGCTCTTATGGGGGAGCAGTACTTC. Protein product: CASSVALMGEQYF. Combining the CDR3 with reference TRBV9 and TRBJ2-7 gives the whole variable domain DSGVTQTPKHLITATGQRVTLRCSPRSGDLSVYWYQQSLDQGLQFLIQYYNGEERAKGNILERFSAQQFPDLHSELNLSSLELGDSALYFCASSVALMGEQYFGPGTRLTVT.

The rearrangement uses TRBV29-1 and TRBJ1-2; no clear D gene. Trimming stripped 3 bases from V and 4 bases from J, with 6 bases between. The CDR3 spans 11 residues. The V gene's germline CDR1 is SQVTM and CDR2 ANQGSEA. Here the CDR3 DNA reads TGCAGCGTTGACAGCAGCTATGGCTACACCTTC. This gives the protein CSVDSSYGYTF.

This clone was seen just once. The chain is built from TRBV5-1 and TRBJ2-1; 11 bases are shared with TRBD1. Per the germline V gene, CDR1 is SGHRS and CDR2 is YFSETQ. The CDR3 is 16 residues long. After removal of 0 bases from V and 7 bases from J, the junction contained 6 bases not matched to a gene. The CDR3: CASSLVTDRGLNEQFF. The CDR3 DNA is TGCGCCAGCAGCTTGGTTACGGACAGGGGGCTAAATGAGCAGTTCTTC.

The chain joins TRBV5-1 to TRBJ1-1; no reliable D call. V was trimmed by 0 bases and J by 4 bases, leaving 7 bases between them. The CDR3 contains 13 residues. Per germline, CDR1 SGHRS and CDR2 YFSETQ. In nucleotides, the CDR3 is TGCGCCAGCAGCTTGGGTACGGGCACTGAAGCTTTCTTT. This translates into CASSLGTGTEAFF. The full variable domain, its missing parts supplied by reference TRBV5-1 and TRBJ1-1, is KAGVTQTPRYLIKTRGQQVTLSCSPISGHRSVSWYQQTPGQGLQFLFEYFSETQRNKGNFPGRFSGRQFSNSRSEMNVSTLELGDSALYLCASSLGTGTEAFFGQGTRLTVV.

The CDR3 region has the DNA TGTGCCAGCAGCGTGGACTCTTTAGCAGATACGCAGTATTTT. The encoded protein is CASSVDSLADTQYF. V usage is TRBV5-4 and J usage is TRBJ2-3; a weak D match, TRBD2 (5 bases). Germline-derived CDR1 and CDR2 are SGHNT and YYREEE (reference sequence). Deletions cut 4 bases from V and 4 bases from J, with 13 bases between. The CDR3 runs 14 residues.

This sequence joins TRBV11-3 and TRBJ2-1; D tentatively reads TRBD1 or TRBD2 (5 bases each). The CDR3 has 13 residues. Germline values: CDR1 SGHNT, CDR2 YENEEA. The V and J ends lost 4 bases and 7 bases respectively, with 11 bases between them. CDR3 region: CASSYPGRNEQFF. In DNA form, the CDR3 reads TGTGCCAGCAGCTACCCGGGGCGAAATGAGCAGTTCTTC. The variable domain in full, completed from reference TRBV11-3 and TRBJ2-1, reads EAGVVQSPRYKIIEKKQPVAFWCNPISGHNTLYWYLQNLGQGPELLIRYENEEAVDDSQLPKDRFSAERLKGVDSTLKIQPAELGDSAVYLCASSYPGRNEQFFGPGTRLTVL.

J is TRBJ2-5 and V is TRBV5-1; 10 bases are shared with TRBD2. The CDR3 runs to 16 residues. The germline CDR1 and CDR2 sequences are SGHRS and YFSETQ. J gave up 5 bases and V 1 base, and 8 bases lay outside the gene matches. The DNA of the CDR3 is TGCGCCAGCAGCTTGCAGCGGGAGGGCCGTCGGGAGACCCAGTACTTC. Translation gives CASSLQREGRRETQYF.

The genes are TRBV10-2 and TRBJ2-1, with 9 bases that match TRBD1. Germline-derived CDR1 and CDR2 are WSHSY and SAAADI. This CDR3 is built from 14 residues. After removal of 5 bases from V and 12 bases from J, the junction contained 11 bases not matched to a gene. The CDR3 loop reads CASSSGQGNRGQFF. The CDR3 bases are TGCGCCAGCAGTTCCGGACAGGGGAACAGGGGGCAGTTCTTC.

The chain couples TRBV5-1 to TRBJ1-1, with 8 bases fitting TRBD1. The germline CDR1 and CDR2 sequences are SGHRS and YFSETQ. V was pared by 4 bases and J by 4 bases, with 9 bases of the junction left unmatched. The CDR3 contains 15 residues. CDR3 protein: CASSLDRDEGTEAFF. The CDR3 DNA sequence: TGCGCCAGCAGCCTGGACAGGGATGAAGGCACTGAAGCTTTCTTT.

This chain uses TRBV2 with TRBJ2-3, with D possibly TRBD1 on 6 matching bases. Trimming removed 7 bases from V and 2 bases from J, with 13 bases in between. The V gene's germline CDR1 is SNHLY and CDR2 FYNNEI. CDR3 length: 14 residues. The CDR3 DNA reads as TGTGCCAGCAAAAAGGGGGTGACCACAGATACGCAGTATTTT. This sequence encodes CASKKGVTTDTQYF.

The chain's CDR3 is CAIRTSGLQETQYF. The CDR3 DNA reads TGTGCCATCAGGACTAGCGGATTACAAGAGACCCAGTACTTC. The rearrangement uses TRBV10-3 and TRBJ2-5; 9 nucleotides align to TRBD2. Trimming removed 6 bases from V and 2 bases from J; junction bases left unmatched: 4. Germline CDR1 ENHRY, CDR2 SYGVKD. CDR3 length: 14 amino acids.

This chain connects TRBV27 to TRBJ1-5, with D possibly being TRBD1 (5 bases). The V gene lost 5 bases and the J gene lost 4 bases, with 24 bases spanning the gap. The CDR3 is 18 residues long. Germline V gene lookup returns CDR1 MNHEY and CDR2 SMNVEV (reference sequence). For the CDR3, the DNA is TGTGCCAGCAGTCCCGGTTGGGGCAGTCTTTTAATTAATCAGCCCCAGCATTTT. Protein product: CASSPGWGSLLINQPQHF.

The chain joins TRBV7-9 to TRBJ1-2; maybe TRBD1 (5 bases). The ends were cut back, 5 bases at V and 2 bases at J, with 15 bases in the middle. CDR1 is SEHNR, CDR2 FQNEAQ, per germline (reference sequence). This CDR3 is built from 15 residues. CDR3 residues: CASSPGGWGNYGYTF. In nucleotides, the CDR3 is TGTGCCAGCAGCCCCGGGGGTTGGGGCAACTATGGCTACACCTTC.

CDR3 region: CASSLSTRRTNEKLFF. The CDR3 region has the DNA TGTGCCAGCAGTTTATCCACTCGGAGGACTAATGAAAAACTGTTTTTT. The rearrangement uses TRBV28 and TRBJ1-4, with D hard to call. Trimming left V 1 base short and J 2 bases short, with 11 bases between. Germline CDR1 MDHEN, CDR2 SYDVKM. This CDR3 region has 16 residues.